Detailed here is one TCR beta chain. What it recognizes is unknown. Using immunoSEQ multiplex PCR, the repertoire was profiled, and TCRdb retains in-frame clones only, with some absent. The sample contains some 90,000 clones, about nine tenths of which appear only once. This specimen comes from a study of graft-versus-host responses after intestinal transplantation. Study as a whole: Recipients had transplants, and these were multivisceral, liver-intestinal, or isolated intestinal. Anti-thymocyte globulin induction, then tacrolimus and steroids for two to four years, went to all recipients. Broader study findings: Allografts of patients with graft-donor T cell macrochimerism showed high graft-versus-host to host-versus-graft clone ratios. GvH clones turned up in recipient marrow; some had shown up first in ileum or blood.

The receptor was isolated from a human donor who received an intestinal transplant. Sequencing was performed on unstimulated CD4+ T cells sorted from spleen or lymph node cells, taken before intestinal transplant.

The CDR3 sequence: CAISPGQIMNTEAFF. The CDR3 coding sequence is TGTGCCATCAGTCCGGGACAGATAATGAACACTGAAGCTTTCTTT. This rearrangement joins TRBV10-3 to TRBJ1-1; 7 bases align to TRBD1. The germline gives CDR1 ENHRY, CDR2 SYGVKD. The J segment lost 0 bases and the V segment lost 5 bases, leaving 6 bases of the junction unmatched. The CDR3 runs to 15 residues.